This T cell receptor (beta chain) is from a study of Tregs in tolerant kidney transplant recipients. TCRdb's table, derived via immunoSEQ multiplex PCR, lists solely in-frame clones and lacks some. This sample carries about 240,000 clones, 80% to 85% of them seen once, and the ten largest clones take roughly 0.67%. CDR1 is MNHNS and CDR2 is SASEGT in the germline V gene. There are 16 residues in the CDR3. V was pared by 0 bases and J by 4 bases, with 10 bases between. The rearrangement joins TRBV6-1 to TRBJ2-6, with no clear D. The specimen was CD4+ T cells from blood. This sequence was found in a human donor in good health. The CDR3 DNA sequence: TGTGCCAGCAGTGAAGCGACGGCCCCCGGGGCCAACGTCCTGACTTTC. Translation: CASSEATAPGANVLTF.